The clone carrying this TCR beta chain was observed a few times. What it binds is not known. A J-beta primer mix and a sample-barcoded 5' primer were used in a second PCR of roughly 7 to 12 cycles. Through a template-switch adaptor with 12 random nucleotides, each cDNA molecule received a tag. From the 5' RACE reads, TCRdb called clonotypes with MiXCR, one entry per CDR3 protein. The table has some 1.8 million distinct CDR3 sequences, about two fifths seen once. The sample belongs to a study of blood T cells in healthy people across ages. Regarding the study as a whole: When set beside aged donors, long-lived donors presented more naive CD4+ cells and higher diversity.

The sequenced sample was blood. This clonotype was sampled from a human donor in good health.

The CDR3 nucleotides are TGTGCCACCGCCAGCCTGACGGGTGAAAAACTGTTTTTT. Translation: CATASLTGEKLFF. This chain joins TRBV12-3 or TRBV12-4 and TRBJ1-4, with unresolved D. The CDR3 length is 13 residues. V was pared by 10 bases and J by 7 bases, with 16 bases between.